Shown below are 7 T cell receptor beta chains from a single sample sequenced in a study of identical twins. TCRdb itself ran the 5' RACE reads through MiXCR, one entry per CDR3 protein. The data hold hundreds of thousands of distinct CDR3 sequences, with around 20% observed a single time. The data were also submitted as part of a second study, on T cells expressing NK-cell markers.

The sequencing input was PBMCs. The receptors here all came from a woman between 18 and 30 years old in good health.

This chain joins TRBV11-2 and TRBJ2-6, with D possibly TRBD1 on 5 matching bases. The germline V gene encodes CDR1 SGHAT and CDR2 FQNNGV. V dropped 4 bases and J dropped 4 bases, with 8 bases sitting between them. This CDR3 has 14 residues. The CDR3 region is CASSSAGGANVLTF. For the CDR3, the DNA is TGTGCCAGCAGCTCTGCAGGGGGGGCCAACGTCCTGACTTTC.

CDR3 protein: CASSRHNTGTSVSYEQYF. CDR3 nucleotide sequence: TGTGCCAGCAGCCGACACAATACCGGGACTAGCGTCAGCTACGAGCAGTACTTC. The chain employs TRBV6-1 and TRBJ2-7; 10 bases agree with TRBD2. This CDR3 spans 18 amino acids. Trimming took 6 bases from V and 3 from J; bases not matched to a gene: 17. Germline V lookup: CDR1 MNHNS, CDR2 SASEGT.

This chain joins TRBV27 and TRBJ2-5; 7 bases match TRBD2. Unmatched junction bases numbered 10, after V lost 5 bases and J lost 7 bases. This CDR3 has 14 amino acids. The germline V gene has CDR1 MNHEY and CDR2 SMNVEV (reference sequence). CDR3 in DNA: TGTGCCAGCAGTCCAGAGACTAGCCCGGGGACCCAGTACTTC. Translation gives CASSPETSPGTQYF.

V and J are TRBV6-5 and TRBJ2-2; TRBD2 is a possible D gene (5 bases). The V gene lost 0 bases and the J gene lost 4 bases, with 12 bases spanning the gap. Per germline, CDR1 MNHEY and CDR2 SVGAGI. CDR3 length: 16 amino acids. In nucleotides, the CDR3 is TGTGCCAGCAGTTACTCGTTGAGGGCTGGCACCGGGGAGCTGTTTTTT. Translation: CASSYSLRAGTGELFF.

The CDR3 region is CAISPTEGAHYGYTF. The CDR3 coding sequence is TGTGCCATCAGCCCCACCGAGGGTGCTCACTATGGCTACACCTTC. The chain uses TRBV10-3 and TRBJ1-2; no reliable D call. V was pared by 6 bases and J by 3 bases, with 17 bases between. Germline V gene data show CDR1 as ENHRY and CDR2 as SYGVKD. This CDR3 spans 15 amino acids.

CDR3 amino acids: CSALNPPQTSGRTDTQYF. The CDR3 DNA sequence: TGCAGTGCCCTGAATCCCCCACAGACTAGCGGGCGCACAGATACGCAGTATTTT. The chain joins TRBV20-1 to TRBJ2-3; 10 bases are a match to TRBD2. From germline, CDR1 is DFQATT and CDR2 SNEGSKA (reference sequence). There are 18 residues in the CDR3. V shed 6 bases, J shed 1 base, and the junction held 16 bases outside the gene matches.

This clonotype has only one observation. The chain uses TRBV7-9 and TRBJ2-7; 7 bases line up with TRBD1. Germline CDR1 is SEHNR and CDR2 is FQNEAQ (reference sequence). Trimming removed 5 bases from V and 4 bases from J; junction bases left unmatched: 5. The CDR3 is made up of 13 amino acids. CDR3 in DNA: TGTGCCAGCAGCACCTCGACAGGGTACGAGCAGTACTTC. Protein sequence: CASSTSTGYEQYF.